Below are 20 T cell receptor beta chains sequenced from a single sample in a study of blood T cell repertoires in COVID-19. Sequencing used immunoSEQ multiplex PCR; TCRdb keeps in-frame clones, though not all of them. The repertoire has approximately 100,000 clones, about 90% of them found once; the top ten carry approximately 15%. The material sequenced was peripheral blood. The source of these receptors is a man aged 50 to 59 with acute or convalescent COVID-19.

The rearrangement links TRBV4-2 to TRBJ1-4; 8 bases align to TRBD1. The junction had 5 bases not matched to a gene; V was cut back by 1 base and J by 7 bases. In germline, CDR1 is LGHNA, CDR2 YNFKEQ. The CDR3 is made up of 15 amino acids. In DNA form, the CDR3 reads TGTGCCAGCAGCCAAGGACAGGGGCGCGGTGAAAAACTGTTTTTT. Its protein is CASSQGQGRGEKLFF.

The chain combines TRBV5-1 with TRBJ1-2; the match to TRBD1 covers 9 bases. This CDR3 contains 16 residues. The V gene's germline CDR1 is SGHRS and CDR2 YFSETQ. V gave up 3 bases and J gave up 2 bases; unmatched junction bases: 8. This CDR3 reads CASSSTPGTGNYGYTF. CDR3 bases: TGCGCCAGCAGCTCAACCCCCGGGACAGGGAACTATGGCTACACCTTC.

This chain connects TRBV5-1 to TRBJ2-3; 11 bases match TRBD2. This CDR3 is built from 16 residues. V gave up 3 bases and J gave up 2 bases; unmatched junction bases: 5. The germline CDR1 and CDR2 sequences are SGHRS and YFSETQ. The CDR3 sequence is CASSSGLADPTDTQYF. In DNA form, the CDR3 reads TGCGCCAGCAGCTCGGGACTAGCGGACCCCACAGATACGCAGTATTTT.

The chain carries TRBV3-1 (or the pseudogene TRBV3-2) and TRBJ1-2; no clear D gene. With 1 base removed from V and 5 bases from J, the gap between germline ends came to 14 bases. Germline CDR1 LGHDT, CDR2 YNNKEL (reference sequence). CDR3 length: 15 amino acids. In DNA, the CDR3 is TGTGCCAGCAGCCAAGGAGGCCGTTCACTATATGGCTACACCTTC. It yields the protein CASSQGGRSLYGYTF.

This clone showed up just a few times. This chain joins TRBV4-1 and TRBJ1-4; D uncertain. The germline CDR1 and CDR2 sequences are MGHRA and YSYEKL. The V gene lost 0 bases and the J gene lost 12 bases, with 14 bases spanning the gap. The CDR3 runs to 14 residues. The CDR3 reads CASSQEAGFLELFF. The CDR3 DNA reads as TGCGCCAGCAGCCAAGAGGCGGGGTTTCTGGAACTGTTTTTT.

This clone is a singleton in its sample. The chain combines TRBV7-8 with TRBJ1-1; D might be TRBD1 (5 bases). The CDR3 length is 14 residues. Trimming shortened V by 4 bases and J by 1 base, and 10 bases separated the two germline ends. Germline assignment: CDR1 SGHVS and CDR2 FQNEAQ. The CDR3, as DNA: TGTGCCAGCAGCTCACAGGAAGCGAACACTGAAGCTTTCTTT. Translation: CASSSQEANTEAFF.

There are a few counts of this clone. In DNA form, the CDR3 reads TGTGCCAGCAGTGACGGAGGACTTGGCACAGATACGCAGTATTTT. Residues: CASSDGGLGTDTQYF. This chain joins TRBV25-1 and TRBJ2-3; D may be TRBD2 (5 bases). Germline values: CDR1 MGHDK, CDR2 SYGVNS. V lost 3 bases, J lost 1 base, and 11 bases lay in between. The CDR3 totals 15 residues.

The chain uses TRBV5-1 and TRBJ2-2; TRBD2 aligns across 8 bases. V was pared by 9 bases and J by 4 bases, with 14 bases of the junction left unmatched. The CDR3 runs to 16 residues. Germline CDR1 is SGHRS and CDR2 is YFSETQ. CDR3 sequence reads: CATQPLAGSSTGELFF. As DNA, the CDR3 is TGCGCCACCCAGCCCTTAGCGGGGTCGAGCACCGGGGAGCTGTTTTTT.

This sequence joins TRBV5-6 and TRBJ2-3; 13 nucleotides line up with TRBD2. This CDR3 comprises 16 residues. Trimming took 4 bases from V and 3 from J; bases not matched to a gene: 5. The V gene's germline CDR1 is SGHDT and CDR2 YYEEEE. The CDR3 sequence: CASSPTGLAGTDTQYF. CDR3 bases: TGTGCCAGCAGCCCCACGGGACTAGCGGGAACAGATACGCAGTATTTT.

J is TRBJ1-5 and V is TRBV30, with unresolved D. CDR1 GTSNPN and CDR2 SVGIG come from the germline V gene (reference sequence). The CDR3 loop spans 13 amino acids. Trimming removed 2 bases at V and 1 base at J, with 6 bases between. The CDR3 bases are TGTGCCTGGAGTAAACAGAGCAATCAGCCCCAGCATTTT. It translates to CAWSKQSNQPQHF.

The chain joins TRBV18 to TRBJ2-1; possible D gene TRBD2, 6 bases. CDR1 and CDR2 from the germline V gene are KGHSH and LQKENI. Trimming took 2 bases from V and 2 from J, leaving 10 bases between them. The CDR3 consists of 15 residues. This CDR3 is CASSPGAGTYNEQFF. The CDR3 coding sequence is TGTGCCAGCTCACCAGGGGCGGGAACCTACAATGAGCAGTTCTTC.

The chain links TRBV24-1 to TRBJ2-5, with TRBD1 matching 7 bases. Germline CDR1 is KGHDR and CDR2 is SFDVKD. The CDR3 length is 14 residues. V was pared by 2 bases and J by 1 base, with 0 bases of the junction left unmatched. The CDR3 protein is CATSDWDSQETQYF. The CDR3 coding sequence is TGTGCCACCAGTGATTGGGACAGCCAAGAGACCCAGTACTTC.

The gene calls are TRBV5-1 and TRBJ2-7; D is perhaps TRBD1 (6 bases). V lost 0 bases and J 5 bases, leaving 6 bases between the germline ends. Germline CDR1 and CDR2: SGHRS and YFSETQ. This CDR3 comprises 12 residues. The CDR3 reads CASSLDRDEQYF. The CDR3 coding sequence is TGCGCCAGCAGCTTGGACAGGGACGAGCAGTACTTC. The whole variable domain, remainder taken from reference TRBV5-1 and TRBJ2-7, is KAGVTQTPRYLIKTRGQQVTLSCSPISGHRSVSWYQQTPGQGLQFLFEYFSETQRNKGNFPGRFSGRQFSNSRSEMNVSTLELGDSALYLCASSLDRDEQYFGPGTRLTVT.

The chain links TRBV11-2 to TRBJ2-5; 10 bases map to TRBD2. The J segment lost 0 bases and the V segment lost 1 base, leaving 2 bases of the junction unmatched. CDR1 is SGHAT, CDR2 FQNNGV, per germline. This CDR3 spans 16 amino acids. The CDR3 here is CASSLGSGRYQETQYF. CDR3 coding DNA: TGTGCCAGCAGCTTAGGTAGCGGGAGGTACCAAGAGACCCAGTACTTC.

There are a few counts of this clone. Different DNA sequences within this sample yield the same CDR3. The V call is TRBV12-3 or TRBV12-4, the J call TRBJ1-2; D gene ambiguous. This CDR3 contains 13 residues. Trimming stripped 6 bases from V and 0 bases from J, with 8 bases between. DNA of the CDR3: TGTGCCAGCAGCCTACAGCCTAACTATGGCTACACCTTC. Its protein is CASSLQPNYGYTF.

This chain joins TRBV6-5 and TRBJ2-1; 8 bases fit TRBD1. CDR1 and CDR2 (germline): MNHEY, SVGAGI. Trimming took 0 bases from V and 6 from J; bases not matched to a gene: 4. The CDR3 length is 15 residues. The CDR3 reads CASSYSLTGGNEQFF. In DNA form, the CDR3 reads TGTGCCAGCAGTTACTCTCTTACAGGGGGCAATGAGCAGTTCTTC.

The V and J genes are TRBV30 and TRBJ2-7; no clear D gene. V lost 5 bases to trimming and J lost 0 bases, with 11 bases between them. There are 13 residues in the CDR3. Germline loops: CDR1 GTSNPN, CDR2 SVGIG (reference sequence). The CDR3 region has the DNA TGTGCCTGGTCCTTGGGCAGCTCCTACGAGCAGTACTTC. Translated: CAWSLGSSYEQYF.

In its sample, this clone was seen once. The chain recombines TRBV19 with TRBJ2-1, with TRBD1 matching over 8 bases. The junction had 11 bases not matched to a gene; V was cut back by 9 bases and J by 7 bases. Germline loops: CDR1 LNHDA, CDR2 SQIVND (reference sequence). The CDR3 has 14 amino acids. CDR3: CASVPGGIKNEQFF. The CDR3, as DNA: TGTGCCAGCGTACCAGGGGGCATTAAGAATGAGCAGTTCTTC. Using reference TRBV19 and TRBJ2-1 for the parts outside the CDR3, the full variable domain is DGGITQSPKYLFRKEGQNVTLSCEQNLNHDAMYWYRQDPGQGLRLIYYSQIVNDFQKGDIAEGYSVSREKKESFPLTVTSAQKNPTAFYLCASVPGGIKNEQFFGPGTRLTVL.

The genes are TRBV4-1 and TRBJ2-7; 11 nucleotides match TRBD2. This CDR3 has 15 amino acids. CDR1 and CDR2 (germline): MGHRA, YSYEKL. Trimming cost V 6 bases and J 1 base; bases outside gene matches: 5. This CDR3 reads CASRPGLADSYEQYF. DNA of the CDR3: TGCGCCAGCAGGCCGGGACTAGCGGATTCCTACGAGCAGTACTTC.

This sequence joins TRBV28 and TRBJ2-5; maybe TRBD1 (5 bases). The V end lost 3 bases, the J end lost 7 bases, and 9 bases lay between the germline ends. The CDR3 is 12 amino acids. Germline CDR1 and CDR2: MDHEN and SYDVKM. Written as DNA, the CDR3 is TGTGCCAGCAGTTTGGTAAGGGGGACCCAGTACTTC. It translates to CASSLVRGTQYF.